These T cell receptor beta chains were read from a single sample in a study of T cell responses to AZD1222 COVID-19 vaccine. The assay was immunoSEQ multiplex PCR, and TCRdb's table has in-frame clones only and misses some. The sample includes about 150,000 clones, roughly nine tenths of them seen just once. Sequencing was performed on peripheral blood, taken 28 days after the second AZD1222 dose. These receptors were obtained from an adult who received the AZD1222 COVID-19 vaccine. Each CDR3 is given with its conserved first and last residue. The D gene is left open where the match is weak. Only some rows state a clone size, as once, few, many or a class for expanded clones.

D: NA; size: NA; V: TRBV13; J: TRBJ2-2; length: 16; DNA: TGTGCCAGCAGCCCTGGGCGGGGGCCCGGCTTCGGGGAGCTGTTTTTT; CDR3: CASSPGRGPGFGELFF
D: TRBD1; size: NA; V: TRBV19; J: TRBJ1-1; length: 14; DNA: TGTGCCGTCCTGACAGGGGGCGCGTCCACTGAAGCTTTCTTT; CDR3: CAVLTGGASTEAFF
D: NA; size: NA; V: TRBV7-3; J: TRBJ2-2; length: 13; DNA: TGTGCCAGCAGCTTAAACGTGTTCGGGGAGCTGTTTTTT; CDR3: CASSLNVFGELFF
D: NA; size: NA; V: TRBV30; J: TRBJ1-1; length: 12; DNA: TGTGCCTGGGGTGTGCGGTTCCCTGAAGCTTTCTTT; CDR3: CAWGVRFPEAFF
D: NA; size: many; V: TRBV4-1; J: TRBJ2-7; length: 14; DNA: TGCGCCAGCAGCAGCCGTGAGAAGGGCCCGGAGCAGTACTTC; CDR3: CASSSREKGPEQYF
D: TRBD1; size: NA; V: TRBV3-1/TRBV3-2; J: TRBJ2-1; length: 12; DNA: TGTGCCAGCAGCCCAGGGACAGTGGGGCAGTTCTTC; CDR3: CASSPGTVGQFF
D: NA; size: NA; V: TRBV2; J: TRBJ2-7; length: 13; DNA: TGTGCCAGCAGACCCGGGGGCCCTTACGAGCAGTACTTC; CDR3: CASRPGGPYEQYF
D: TRBD1; size: NA; V: TRBV6-5; J: TRBJ1-6; length: 16; DNA: TGTGCCAGCAGTTACTACGACAGGGGGAAATCTTCACCCCTCCACTTT; CDR3: CASSYYDRGKSSPLHF
D: NA; size: once; V: TRBV30; J: TRBJ2-3; length: 15; DNA: TGTGCCTGGAGTGAACTCGGTGGGAGCACAGATACGCAGTATTTT; CDR3: CAWSELGGSTDTQYF
D: TRBD2; size: NA; V: TRBV15; J: TRBJ2-1; length: 16; DNA: TGTGCCACCAGCGCCCCATTGGGGGAGGGCCGCGATGAGCAGTTCTTC; CDR3: CATSAPLGEGRDEQFF
D: NA; size: few; V: TRBV30; J: TRBJ1-4; length: 15; DNA: TGTGCCTGGAGGTCTGTTGCGGGGGCCTGGGAAAAACTGTTTTTT; CDR3: CAWRSVAGAWEKLFF
D: NA; size: once; V: TRBV6-2/TRBV6-3; J: TRBJ1-1; length: 13; DNA: TGTGCCAGCAGTCCCGGGACGCCCCATGGAGCTTTCTTT; CDR3: CASSPGTPHGAFF
D: TRBD2; size: NA; V: TRBV7-6; J: TRBJ2-5; length: 15; DNA: TGTGCCAGCAGCTTAGTGGGACTAGCGAGAATCTCCCAGTACTTC; CDR3: CASSLVGLARISQYF
D: NA; size: NA; V: TRBV6-1; J: TRBJ2-7; length: 15; DNA: TGTGCCAGCAGTGAACCCCCGGGGGCGGGCTACGAGCAGTACTTC; CDR3: CASSEPPGAGYEQYF
D: NA; size: NA; V: TRBV4-1; J: TRBJ1-2; length: 13; DNA: TGCGCCAGCAGCCAATTACGTGACTATGGCTACACCTTC; CDR3: CASSQLRDYGYTF
D: NA; size: NA; V: TRBV2; J: TRBJ1-2; length: 12; DNA: TGTGCCAGCAGTGTCGAGGGATTCGGCTACACCTTC; CDR3: CASSVEGFGYTF
D: NA; size: NA; V: TRBV28; J: TRBJ2-7; length: 12; DNA: TGTGCCAGCAGTTTATTAATGGGGAGGCAGTACTTC; CDR3: CASSLLMGRQYF
D: TRBD1; size: NA; V: TRBV28; J: TRBJ1-2; length: 13; DNA: TGTGCCAGCAGTACGACAGGGCGTAAAGGCTACACCTTC; CDR3: CASSTTGRKGYTF
D: NA; size: NA; V: TRBV2; J: TRBJ2-1; length: 12; DNA: TGTGCCACCATGACTAGAACGTATGAGCAGTTCTTC; CDR3: CATMTRTYEQFF
D: NA; size: NA; V: TRBV7-9; J: TRBJ1-1; length: 14; DNA: TGTGCCAGCAGCTTAGAAGTTAGATGGGCGAATCAGGTCTTT; CDR3: CASSLEVRWANQVF
D: NA; size: NA; V: TRBV18; J: TRBJ1-3; length: 16; DNA: TGTGCCAGCTCGATAGACCCGGGCTTCTCTGGAAACACCATATATTTT; CDR3: CASSIDPGFSGNTIYF
D: NA; size: NA; V: TRBV28; J: TRBJ1-4; length: 13; DNA: TGTGCCAGCAGAAGACGAACCGGTGAAAAACTGTTTTTT; CDR3: CASRRRTGEKLFF
D: TRBD1; size: once; V: TRBV18; J: TRBJ1-5; length: 14; DNA: TGTGCCAGCTCGGGGACAGGGAACAATCAGCCCCAGCATTTT; CDR3: CASSGTGNNQPQHF
D: TRBD2; size: NA; V: TRBV6-5; J: TRBJ2-7; length: 16; DNA: TGTGCCAGCAGTTCTCTGTTGGCGGGAGATTGGAACGAGCAGTACTTC; CDR3: CASSSLLAGDWNEQYF
D: TRBD2; size: NA; V: TRBV27; J: TRBJ2-7; length: 15; DNA: TGTGCCAGCAGTTTATCTGCGGGAGGTATGGACGAGCAGTACTTC; CDR3: CASSLSAGGMDEQYF
D: TRBD1; size: NA; V: TRBV18; J: TRBJ1-4; length: 14; DNA: TGTGCCAGCTCACCAAACAGGGGTGGTGAAAAACTGTTTTTT; CDR3: CASSPNRGGEKLFF
D: NA; size: few; V: TRBV12-3/TRBV12-4; J: TRBJ1-5; length: 13; DNA: TGTGCCAGCAGTTCCCAAGGGAAGCAGCCCCAGCATTTT; CDR3: CASSSQGKQPQHF
D: NA; size: NA; V: TRBV21-1; J: TRBJ2-6; length: 20; DNA: TGTGCCAGCAGCTACCCACCGGGACAGGTCGTTCTCTCTGGGGCCAACGTCCTGACTTTC; CDR3: CASSYPPGQVVLSGANVLTF
D: TRBD1; size: few; V: TRBV7-8; J: TRBJ2-2; length: 15; DNA: TGTGCCAGCAGCGGAGACAGGGGATTCACCGGGGAGCTGTTTTTT; CDR3: CASSGDRGFTGELFF
D: NA; size: NA; V: TRBV7-8; J: TRBJ1-1; length: 15; DNA: TGTGCCAGCAGCTGGACTGATTCCCTTGGCACTGAAGCTTTCTTT; CDR3: CASSWTDSLGTEAFF
D: NA; size: NA; V: TRBV12-3/TRBV12-4; J: TRBJ1-2; length: 13; DNA: TGTGCCAGCAGTTTCGTGGCAGGACGTGGCTACACCTTC; CDR3: CASSFVAGRGYTF
D: NA; size: NA; V: TRBV6-1; J: TRBJ1-6; length: 17; DNA: TGTGCCAGCAGTGCAAATACCGGGGGAAAAGTTATCAAACCCCTCCACTTT; CDR3: CASSANTGGKVIKPLHF
D: TRBD2; size: NA; V: TRBV10-3; J: TRBJ2-3; length: 16; DNA: TGTGCCATCAGTGAATTAGGGACTAGCGGTGCAGATACGCAGTATTTT; CDR3: CAISELGTSGADTQYF
D: NA; size: many; V: TRBV15; J: TRBJ1-4; length: 15; DNA: TGTGCCACCAGCAGGGACTCATCGGGTAATGAAAAACTGTTTTTT; CDR3: CATSRDSSGNEKLFF
D: TRBD1; size: few; V: TRBV19; J: TRBJ1-5; length: 15; DNA: TGTGCCAGTAGGATCGACAGGGGGTACAATCAGCCCCAGCATTTT; CDR3: CASRIDRGYNQPQHF
D: NA; size: NA; V: TRBV3-1/TRBV3-2; J: TRBJ2-3; length: 14; DNA: TGTGCCAGCAGCCAACAGACTTTCACAGATACGCAGTATTTT; CDR3: CASSQQTFTDTQYF
D: NA; size: NA; V: TRBV9; J: TRBJ1-2; length: 17; DNA: TGTGCCAGCAGCGTAGATCCCCGGACACCCCAAAACTATGGCTACACCTTC; CDR3: CASSVDPRTPQNYGYTF
D: TRBD1; size: once; V: TRBV9; J: TRBJ1-5; length: 16; DNA: TGTGCCAGCAACCCAAGGGGGACAGTTAGCAATCAGCCCCAGCATTTT; CDR3: CASNPRGTVSNQPQHF
D: NA; size: NA; V: TRBV28; J: TRBJ1-1; length: 15; DNA: TGTGCCAGCAGTTCCCATACCCAAACAAGGTTTAAGGCTTTCTTT; CDR3: CASSSHTQTRFKAFF